A single sample gave rise to the 15 T cell receptor beta chains below, sequenced in a study of shared clonotypes between healthy human individuals. Sequenced by immunoSEQ multiplex PCR; TCRdb stores in-frame clones only, minus some. The sample consists of about 590,000 clones, around 95% of them appearing once. CD45RO negativity and positive selection for CCR7 defined naive CD8 cells, a population that excluded terminally differentiated effector memory CD45RA+ cells. The specimen was naive CD8+ T cells sorted from blood. These TCRs come from a young woman in good health.

The chain has TRBV7-8 and TRBJ2-7; the match to TRBD2 covers 11 bases. CDR3 length: 16 amino acids. With 5 bases clipped from V and 3 bases from J, the junction kept 9 bases outside the gene matches. Germline CDR1 reads SGHVS; CDR2 reads FQNEAQ. CDR3 coding DNA: TGTGCCAGCAGCAACCCAATAGCGGGGGGGGTCTACGAGCAGTACTTC. The encoded protein is CASSNPIAGGVYEQYF.

The V gene is TRBV28, the J gene TRBJ2-1; D gene uncertain. The CDR3 covers 14 residues. Trimming removed 5 bases at V and 7 bases at J, with 15 bases between. Germline V CDR1 and CDR2: MDHEN, SYDVKM. CDR3 in amino acids: CASSPPGPGNEQFF. CDR3 nucleotides: TGTGCCAGCAGTCCCCCCGGGCCGGGTAATGAGCAGTTCTTC.

The J gene is TRBJ2-1, the V gene TRBV2, with unresolved D. This CDR3 is built from 14 residues. Trimming took 3 bases from V and 7 from J, leaving 13 bases between them. Looked up from germline, CDR1 is SNHLY and CDR2 is FYNNEI. For the CDR3, the DNA is TGTGCCAGCAGTGATATTGATGGAAGTAATGAGCAGTTCTTC. Its protein is CASSDIDGSNEQFF.

The chain couples TRBV21-1 to TRBJ2-7; the table's D call of TRBD1 was not tested on the DNA. TRBV21-1 is termed a pseudogene. The CDR3 is 15 residues long. CDR3 region: CASSNSRDRGYEQYF. CDR3 nucleotide sequence: TGTGCCAGCAGCAACTCCCGGGACAGGGGATACGAGCAGTACTTC.

The rearrangement links TRBV7-6 to TRBJ2-1; no reliable D call. The CDR3 loop spans 15 amino acids. Trimming took off 2 bases at V and 8 bases at J, with 16 bases between the two ends. The V gene's germline CDR1 is SGHVS and CDR2 FNYEAQ. The chain's CDR3 is CASSLRGRTVDEQFF. The CDR3 region has the DNA TGTGCCAGCAGCTTACGTGGCCGAACTGTGGATGAGCAGTTCTTC.

The chain combines TRBV10-3 with TRBJ2-3; possibly TRBD2 for D (5 bases). V was cut by 10 bases and J by 0 bases, with 17 bases left in between. Germline V gives CDR1 ENHRY, CDR2 SYGVKD. The CDR3 covers 15 residues. The CDR3 region is CATSWTGQSTDTQYF. In DNA, the CDR3 is TGTGCCACAAGTTGGACTGGCCAAAGCACAGATACGCAGTATTTT.

The chain carries TRBV5-1 and TRBJ1-2; TRBD1 might be the D (5 bases). The germline V gene has CDR1 SGHRS and CDR2 YFSETQ. V lost 0 bases and J lost 2, with 26 bases in between. CDR3 length: 20 amino acids. The CDR3 is CASSLEGAGWGRFENYGYTF. For the CDR3, the DNA is TGCGCCAGCAGCTTGGAAGGTGCCGGCTGGGGGAGATTTGAAAACTATGGCTACACCTTC. Together with reference TRBV5-1 and TRBJ1-2, the CDR3 gives the full variable domain: KAGVTQTPRYLIKTRGQQVTLSCSPISGHRSVSWYQQTPGQGLQFLFEYFSETQRNKGNFPGRFSGRQFSNSRSEMNVSTLELGDSALYLCASSLEGAGWGRFENYGYTFGSGTRLTVV.

The chain carries TRBV11-1 and TRBJ2-1; 10 bases are a match to TRBD1. The CDR3 runs to 14 residues. From germline, CDR1 is SGHAT and CDR2 FQDESV (reference sequence). V lost 3 bases to trimming and J lost 8 bases; unmatched junction nucleotides: 4. The CDR3 protein is CASSLGTGEYEQFF. DNA for the CDR3: TGTGCCAGCAGCTTGGGGACAGGGGAATATGAGCAGTTCTTC.

The gene calls are TRBV25-1 and TRBJ2-7, with 9 bases lining up with TRBD1. CDR3 length: 15 residues. Germline trimming cut 6 bases from V and 5 bases from J; bases unmatched to any gene: 11. The germline gives CDR1 MGHDK, CDR2 SYGVNS. In nucleotides, the CDR3 is TGTGCCAGCAGCGAACCAGACAGGGGGGACCACGAGCAGTACTTC. It codes for CASSEPDRGDHEQYF.

The rearrangement joins TRBV27 to TRBJ2-2; D is uncertain. The CDR3 length is 13 residues. Germline values: CDR1 MNHEY, CDR2 SMNVEV (reference sequence). The V end lost 6 bases, the J end lost 2 bases, and 7 bases lay between the germline ends. CDR3 sequence reads: CASSHVNTGELFF. CDR3 sequence (DNA): TGTGCCAGCAGCCACGTAAACACCGGGGAGCTGTTTTTT.

This chain joins TRBV19 and TRBJ2-2; tentatively, D is TRBD2 (6 bases). This CDR3 contains 14 residues. The germline V gene has CDR1 LNHDA and CDR2 SQIVND (reference sequence). V lost 11 bases to trimming and J lost 4 bases, with 17 bases between them. CDR3: CAHGGAAGTGELFF. As DNA, the CDR3 is TGTGCCCATGGAGGGGCGGCGGGCACCGGGGAGCTGTTTTTT.

V usage is TRBV28 and J usage is TRBJ2-3, with D maybe TRBD2 (7 bases). Trimming removed 8 bases at V and 0 bases at J, with 12 bases between. CDR1 and CDR2 (germline): MDHEN, SYDVKM. The CDR3 has 14 residues. The CDR3 here is CASERGGSTDTQYF. The CDR3 DNA sequence: TGTGCCAGCGAAAGGGGGGGGAGCACAGATACGCAGTATTTT.

This clone was counted between two and nine times. V usage is TRBV15 and J usage is TRBJ1-4; D is unresolved. CDR1 LNHNV and CDR2 YYDKDF come from the germline V gene (reference sequence). The germline V and J ends were trimmed by 4 bases and 14 bases, with 14 bases remaining between them. The CDR3 is made up of 12 amino acids. CDR3 nucleotides: TGTGCCACCAGCACCCTCAGCACGGATCTGTTTTTT. Translating it yields CATSTLSTDLFF.

The gene calls are TRBV2 and TRBJ2-5; 12 bases agree with TRBD2. The end of the DNA aligns better with TRBJ2-7, so the J call may be wrong. Germline values: CDR1 SNHLY, CDR2 FYNNEI. CDR3 length: 15 amino acids. DNA of the CDR3: TGTGCCAGCAGTGAGACTAGCGGGAGATCACACGAGCAGTACTTC. It codes for CASSETSGRSHEQYF.

In the case of this clone: At one of its ends the junction is not consistent with the germline gene, which may arise from a read error. The chain has TRBV29-1 and TRBJ2-1; 7 bases line up with TRBD2. The CDR3 is 16 residues long. Looked up from germline, CDR1 is SQVTM and CDR2 is ANQGSEA. CDR3 nucleotide sequence: TGCAGCGTCGAAGCCTTTGCTAGCGGCTCCTACAATGAGCAGTTCTTC. Its translation: CSVEAFASGSYNEQFF.